One T cell receptor beta chain is described in this entry. There is no known antigen for this receptor. A commercial ELISA kit detecting HCMV-specific IgG in serum was used to determine HCMV serostatus. Ficoll density gradient centrifugation was used to isolate peripheral blood mononuclear cells from blood. The data were taken from a study of T cells expressing NK-cell markers (TCRdb year 2020). With respect to the entire study: Three sorted T-cell subsets (CD3+CD56+NKG2C+, CD3+CD56+NKG2C- and CD3+CD56-NKG2C+) from under ten donors had their TCR beta-chain repertoires profiled. Among the eight sequenced donors, seven were HCMV-seropositive and one was HCMV-seronegative. Randomly selected healthy volunteers, three men and five women, were used as the eight sequenced donors. Libraries were sequenced as 2 x 150 bp reads on Illumina HiSeq 2000/2500, MiSeq or NextSeq.

CDR1 and CDR2 (DFQATT, SNEGSKA) derive from the germline V gene (reference sequence). The CDR3 sequence holds 13 residues, the cysteine and phenylalanine included. No DNA is listed. General study outcomes and caveats: In over five donors, the dominant CD3+CD56+NKG2C+ clonotypes were among the top 10 CD8+ clonotypes and accounted for roughly 1.0-8% of CD8+ T cells. Those dominant clonotypes were again the most abundant among CD3+CD56-NKG2C+ cells in four donors, at roughly 25-65%. Whether the expanded NKG2C-expressing T cell clones were specific for HCMV antigens was left unclear.

The sample was run on an Illumina HiSeq 2000. TCR beta cDNA libraries were made by 5'RACE template switching that added a universal primer site and unique molecular identifiers. cDNA synthesis was primed from the TCR beta constant segment and was followed by two successive PCR amplification steps. The study's processing was this. MIGEC was used to demultiplex reads and group reads by UMI, and MiTCR was used to assemble and quantify clonotypes. Only TCR cDNA sequences supported by at least two reads were kept to exclude erroneous sequences. The tcR package was used for downstream repertoire analysis, and clonotypes were matched between fractions using CDR3 nucleotide sequence together with V segment. VDJmatch was used to annotate antigen specificity against VDJdb, with one amino acid substitution in CDR3 permitted. TCRdb reprocessed the reads, and each CDR3 protein sequence is entered once, without DNA. TCRdb's processing, not the authors' own work, is the source of the V and J calls. The record for this sample contains roughly 280,000 distinct CDR3 sequences. Jointly, the top ten make up about 0.39% of the sample.

The origin of this receptor is a man aged 18 to 35 in good health. Donor details come from another sample of the same person, matched by shared clones. The sequenced sample consisted of blood T cells: a sorted CD56 or NKG2C T cell subset, CD4+ or CD8+ T cells, or bulk PBMC T cells (not recorded which). The sequence links TRBV20-1 to TRBJ2-5; TCRdb proposes TRBD1, but this gene call is untestable without DNA. CDR3 loop: CSALTRGRETQYF.